The clone carrying this T cell receptor (beta chain) occurred many times. Its antigen is unknown. V was shortened by 6 bases and J by 13 bases, with 15 bases between the two germline ends. The CDR3 runs to 11 residues. Germline V CDR1 and CDR2: DFQATT, SNEGSKA (reference sequence). This entry comes from a study of read filtering for tumor transcriptome and immune sequencing. Study outcomes and limitations: IR-seq captured clonotypes deeper and more reliably than RNA-seq.

Molecular barcoded adaptors covering alpha/delta and beta/gamma chains were used on 400 ng RNA. Each CDR3 protein is one row after TCRdb ran MiXCR on the reads. Among roughly 93,000 distinct CDR3 sequences listed, 20% to 25% were seen once. The receptor was derived from a donor at least 40 years old with multiple myeloma. The sample was a population of CD138-negative cells sorted from bone marrow. V is TRBV20-1 and J is TRBJ1-4; D is possibly TRBD1 (6 bases). The CDR3 sequence: CSARGPNGLFF. The CDR3 DNA reads TGCAGTGCCAGGGGCCCGAACGGACTGTTTTTT.